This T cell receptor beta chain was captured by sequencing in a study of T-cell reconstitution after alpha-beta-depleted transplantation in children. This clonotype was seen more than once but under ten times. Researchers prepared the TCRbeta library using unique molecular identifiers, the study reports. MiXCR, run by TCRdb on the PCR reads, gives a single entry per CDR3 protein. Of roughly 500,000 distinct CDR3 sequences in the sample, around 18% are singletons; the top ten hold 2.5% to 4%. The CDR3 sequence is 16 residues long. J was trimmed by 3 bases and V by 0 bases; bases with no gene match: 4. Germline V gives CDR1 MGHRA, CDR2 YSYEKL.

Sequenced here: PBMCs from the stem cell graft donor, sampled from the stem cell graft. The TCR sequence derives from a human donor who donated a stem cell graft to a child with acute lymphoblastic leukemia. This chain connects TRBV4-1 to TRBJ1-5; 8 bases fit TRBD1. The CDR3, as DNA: TGCGCCAGCAGCCAAGAGGGGACAGGAACCAATCAGCCCCAGCATTTT. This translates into CASSQEGTGTNQPQHF.